This T cell receptor beta chain came from a study of shared clonotypes between healthy human individuals. The CDR3 has 17 amino acids. V lost 5 bases and J 3 bases, leaving 19 bases between the germline ends. Germline V gene sequence: CDR1 SGHTA, CDR2 FQGTGA. The assay used deep level. This table comes from immunoSEQ multiplex PCR, and its TCRdb copy is limited to in-frame clones, with some not included. The table includes 2 million to 2.5 million clones, 85% to 95% detected once. This chain links TRBV7-3 with TRBJ2-2; either TRBD1 or TRBD2 may supply D (5 bases each). The TCR sequence derives from a man younger than 35 in good health. Some clones in this sample may be carry-over from other donors' samples. Sequenced input: naive CD4+ T cells from PBMCs. The sample's subset: CD45RA+ positively selected. The DNA of the CDR3 is TGTGCCAGCAGCCGCTCTCCCCCGGGGCGGGACACCGGGGAGCTGTTTTTT. This encodes CASSRSPPGRDTGELFF.